The rows below give T cell receptor beta chains drawn from one sample of a study of CD8+CD57+ T cells in acquired aplastic anemia. Each CDR3 protein is one row after TCRdb ran MiXCR on the reads. The sample carries approximately 180,000 distinct CDR3 sequences, roughly 65% recorded once. Sequencing was performed on sorted CD4+, CD8+, or CD8+CD57+ T cells (not recorded which) from PBMCs. The receptors derive from a human donor with aplastic anemia. CDR3s include the opening cysteine and the closing phenylalanine or tryptophan. The D gene is left open where the match is weak. Rows give clone size only sometimes, using once, few, many, or a class for an expanded clone.

V: TRBV5-1; size: many; J: TRBJ2-1; D: NA; DNA: TGCGCCAGCAGCTTGGGCAATGAGCAGTTCTTC; CDR3: CASSLGNEQFF
V: TRBV20-1; size: many; J: TRBJ1-1; D: NA; DNA: TGCAGTGCTAGGGACTCCCAGGGACCCGATATTTACACTGAAGCTTTCTTT; CDR3: CSARDSQGPDIYTEAFF
V: TRBV29-1; size: NA; J: TRBJ1-1; D: NA; DNA: TGCAGCGTCCCAGGTTCCATGAGCACTGAAGCTTTCTTT; CDR3: CSVPGSMSTEAFF
V: TRBV7-9; size: NA; J: TRBJ1-1; D: NA; DNA: TGTGCCAGCAGCTTAGTGGCCAGGTACACTGAAGCTTTCTTT; CDR3: CASSLVARYTEAFF
V: TRBV5-1; size: NA; J: TRBJ1-6; D: NA; DNA: TGCGCCAGCAGCTTGGACGGACACCACTATAATTCACCCCTCCACTTT; CDR3: CASSLDGHHYNSPLHF
V: TRBV20-1; size: NA; J: TRBJ1-4; D: NA; DNA: TGCAGTGGGGCTGCAACTAATGAAAAACTGTTTTTT; CDR3: CSGAATNEKLFF
V: TRBV12-3/TRBV12-4; size: NA; J: TRBJ2-3; D: TRBD2; DNA: TGTGCCAGCAGTTTTGGGGCAATGGGCGGGAGCTTTTCAGATACGCAGTATTTT; CDR3: CASSFGAMGGSFSDTQYF
V: TRBV12-3/TRBV12-4; size: many; J: TRBJ1-1; D: TRBD1; DNA: TGTGCCAGCAGTTTTGGGGGCGACAGGGACACTGAAGCTTTCTTT; CDR3: CASSFGGDRDTEAFF
V: TRBV2; size: once; J: TRBJ1-5; D: TRBD1; DNA: TGTACCAGCAGTACACAGGGGAGTAATCAGCCCCAGCATTTT; CDR3: CTSSTQGSNQPQHF
V: TRBV20-1; size: NA; J: TRBJ2-7; D: TRBD1; DNA: TGCAGTGCTAGTGTTGGACAGGGCCTTTACTACGAGCAGTACTTC; CDR3: CSASVGQGLYYEQYF
V: TRBV7-9; size: NA; J: TRBJ2-5; D: TRBD1; DNA: TGTGCCAGCTCCAAATCCGGGACAGGGATGGAGACCCAGTACTTC; CDR3: CASSKSGTGMETQYF